This TCR beta chain was captured by sequencing in a study of shared clonotypes between healthy human individuals. Notes on the study in general: Of the naive CD4 clonotypes, roughly 5% were shared across a few donors.

Libraries were prepared by immunoSEQ multiplex PCR; TCRdb keeps only in-frame clonotypes and omits some of them. The data contain over 950,000 clones, approximately 80% of them singletons. This clone was observed a few times. Its target is unknown. The CDR3 contains 16 residues. Trimming took 3 bases from V and 2 from J, leaving 15 bases between them. Germline loops: CDR1 SGHRS, CDR2 YFSETQ. The sequence was collected from a man younger than 35 in good health. Some clones in this sample may be carry-over from other donors' samples. What was sequenced was memory CD4+ T cells from PBMCs. The subset here: CD45RA-negative fraction. The chain couples TRBV5-1 to TRBJ2-1; TRBD2 is a possible D gene (6 bases). The chain's CDR3 is CASSSYRDFAYNEQFF. The CDR3 nucleotides are TGCGCCAGCAGCTCTTACCGGGACTTCGCCTACAATGAGCAGTTCTTC.